This T cell receptor beta chain was documented in a study of metastatic and nonmetastatic thyroid tumors. TCRdb reprocessed the PCR reads via MiXCR. The sample gives roughly 25,000 clones, around 25% of which show up once; approximately 12% is in the top ten. Thyroid surgery took place with no prior treatment in any patient. This CDR3 is 15 amino acids long. In germline, CDR1 is MNHEY, CDR2 SVGAGI. The V end lost 1 base, the J end lost 2 bases, and 9 bases lay between the germline ends. The clonotype comes from a male donor with papillary thyroid cancer or a benign thyroid nodule (not recorded which). Some clones in this sample may be carry-over from other donors' samples. The sequenced sample was tumor tissue. This chain connects TRBV6-5 to TRBJ2-1; TRBD2 might be the D (5 bases). The CDR3 bases are TGTGCCAGCAGTTACTTTCCGCGGGCCTACAATGAGCAGTTCTTC. Encoded protein: CASSYFPRAYNEQFF.